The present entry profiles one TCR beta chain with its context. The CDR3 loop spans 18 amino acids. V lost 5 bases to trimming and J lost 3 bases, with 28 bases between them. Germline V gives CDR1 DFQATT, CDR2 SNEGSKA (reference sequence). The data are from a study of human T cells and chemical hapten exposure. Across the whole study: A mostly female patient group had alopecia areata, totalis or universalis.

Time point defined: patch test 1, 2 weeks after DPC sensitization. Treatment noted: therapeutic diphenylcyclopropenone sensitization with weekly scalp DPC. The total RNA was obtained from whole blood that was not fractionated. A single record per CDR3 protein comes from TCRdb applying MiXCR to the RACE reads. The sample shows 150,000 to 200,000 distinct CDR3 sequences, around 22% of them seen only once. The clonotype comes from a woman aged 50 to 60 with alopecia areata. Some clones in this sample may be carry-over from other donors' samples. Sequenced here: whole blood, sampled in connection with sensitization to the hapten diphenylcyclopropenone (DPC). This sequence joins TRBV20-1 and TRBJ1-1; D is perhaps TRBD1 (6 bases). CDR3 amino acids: CSALKPGQGLVLDTEAFF. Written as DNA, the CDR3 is TGCAGTGCTCTTAAACCGGGACAAGGTCTCGTGTTGGACACTGAAGCTTTCTTT.